Each of the 10 T cell receptor beta chains below was sequenced from the same sample in a study of blood T cell repertoires in COVID-19. Sequencing was performed with immunoSEQ multiplex PCR; in TCRdb, only in-frame clones are kept and a portion is missing. The sample holds under 200,000 clones; 79% are singletons and the top ten take 8% to 8.5%. Input material: peripheral blood. These TCRs come from a woman in her sixties or seventies with COVID-19, enrolled during active disease.

The V and J genes are TRBV3-1 (or the pseudogene TRBV3-2) and TRBJ1-6; D remains unclear. The CDR3 consists of 14 residues. Trimming shortened V by 1 base and J by 5 bases, and 6 bases separated the two germline ends. The germline gives CDR1 LGHDT, CDR2 YNNKEL (reference sequence). Written as DNA, the CDR3 is TGTGCCAGCAGCCAAGCCCAGGATAATTCACCCCTCCACTTT. It encodes CASSQAQDNSPLHF.

CDR3 sequence: CASSMGLAGGYQETQYF. In DNA form, the CDR3 reads TGTGCCAGCAGTATGGGACTAGCGGGAGGGTACCAAGAGACCCAGTACTTC. The rearrangement joins TRBV27 to TRBJ2-5; 16 nucleotides agree with TRBD2. The CDR3 length is 17 residues. V was clipped by 5 bases and J by 0 bases; unmatched bases: 3. In germline, CDR1 is MNHEY, CDR2 SMNVEV (reference sequence).

The V and J genes are TRBV15 and TRBJ2-1; D possibly corresponds to TRBD1 (6 bases). There are 13 residues in the CDR3. Trimming removed 5 bases at V and 3 bases at J, with 8 bases between. CDR1 is LNHNV, CDR2 YYDKDF, per germline (reference sequence). The CDR3 DNA sequence: TGTGCCACCAGCGAACAGGGCTACAATGAGCAGTTCTTC. This gives the protein CATSEQGYNEQFF.

This clone was seen a handful of times. This sequence joins TRBV5-6 and TRBJ1-1; a weak D match, TRBD1 (6 bases). Germline lookup yields CDR1 SGHDT and CDR2 YYEEEE. CDR3 length equals 15 residues. With 5 bases removed from V and 4 bases from J, the gap between germline ends came to 18 bases. For the CDR3, the DNA is TGTGCCAGCAGTTTCTTCCCCGGGACATCCACTGAAGCTTTCTTT. Translating gives CASSFFPGTSTEAFF. The variable domain in full, completed from reference TRBV5-6 and TRBJ1-1, reads DAGVTQSPTHLIKTRGQQVTLRCSPKSGHDTVSWYQQALGQGPQFIFQYYEEEERQRGNFPDRFSGHQFPNYSSELNVNALLLGDSALYLCASSFFPGTSTEAFFGQGTRLTVV.

The CDR3 here is CASSAGFLGNTEAFF. The CDR3 DNA sequence: TGCGCCAGCAGCGCGGGTTTCTTGGGGAACACTGAAGCTTTCTTT. The genes are TRBV5-1 and TRBJ1-1; no definite D call. Trimming pared 4 bases from V and 1 base from J, leaving 14 bases between. Germline V gene sequence: CDR1 SGHRS, CDR2 YFSETQ. This CDR3 is 15 amino acids long.

The V and J genes are TRBV5-4 and TRBJ2-2, with 9 positions matching TRBD1. Germline trimming cut 3 bases from V and 6 bases from J; bases unmatched to any gene: 9. The CDR3 totals 16 residues. Germline loops: CDR1 SGHNT, CDR2 YYREEE (reference sequence). This CDR3 is CASSSQKRQGAGELFF. The CDR3 nucleotides are TGTGCCAGCAGCTCCCAGAAGAGACAGGGGGCCGGGGAGCTGTTTTTT.

The J gene is TRBJ2-7, the V gene TRBV14; maybe TRBD1 (6 bases). V lost 4 bases to trimming and J lost 2 bases, with 12 bases between them. The CDR3 has 14 amino acids. CDR1 and CDR2 from the germline V gene are SGHDN and FVKESK. Here the CDR3 reads CASSPGRQAYEQYF. The CDR3 nucleotides read TGTGCCAGCAGCCCCGGAAGACAGGCCTACGAGCAGTACTTC.

The chain carries TRBV7-9 and TRBJ2-7; 10 positions match TRBD2. Germline assignment: CDR1 SEHNR and CDR2 FQNEAQ (reference sequence). After removal of 0 bases from V and 4 bases from J, the junction contained 12 bases not matched to a gene. CDR3 length: 18 residues. CDR3 residues: CASSLAKASGRSGYEQYF. DNA for the CDR3: TGTGCCAGCAGCTTAGCGAAGGCTAGCGGGAGATCGGGTTACGAGCAGTACTTC.

The V and J genes are TRBV6-5 and TRBJ2-7, with D tentatively TRBD2 (6 bases). Trimming removed 0 bases from V and 2 bases from J, with 11 bases in between. The CDR3 totals 15 residues. From germline, CDR1 is MNHEY and CDR2 SVGAGI. CDR3 coding DNA: TGTGCCAGCAGTTACTCGAGGAGGGCCACCTACGAGCAGTACTTC. Translated: CASSYSRRATYEQYF.

The chain is built from TRBV10-3 and TRBJ2-7, with TRBD1 matching 9 bases. V trimming: 5 bases; J trimming: 5 bases; junction bases outside the gene matches: 4. Germline CDR1 is ENHRY and CDR2 is SYGVKD. The CDR3 covers 13 residues. CDR3 residues: CAISQRQGDEQYV. DNA for the CDR3: TGTGCCATCAGTCAGCGACAGGGGGACGAGCAGTACGTC.